This entry lists 25 T cell receptor beta chains sequenced from one sample in a study of cytomegalovirus exposure and HLA in healthy donors. 13 Jbeta primers and 60 Vbeta primers were used for the PCR. Here immunoSEQ multiplex PCR was the method, and the copy in TCRdb shows in-frame clones only, minus some. The sample has some 130,000 clones, 65% to 80% seen once. Sequencing was carried out using PBMCs. These receptors were taken from a human donor in good health.

This chain's CDR3 is CASSVGSSGETQYF. CDR3 sequence (DNA): TGTGCCAGCAGCGTAGGCTCCTCCGGGGAGACCCAGTACTTC. The chain links TRBV9 to TRBJ2-5; no firm D call. There are 14 residues in the CDR3. CDR1 and CDR2 from the germline V gene are SGDLS and YYNGEE. V gave up 0 bases and J gave up 5 bases, with 11 bases separating them.

The V and J genes are TRBV27 and TRBJ2-1; 9 bases align to TRBD1. The CDR3 covers 15 residues. Germline lookup yields CDR1 MNHEY and CDR2 SMNVEV (reference sequence). Trimming removed 4 bases from V and 8 bases from J; junction bases left unmatched: 9. The CDR3 bases are TGTGCCAGCAGTTCCGACAGGGGGGTAAAGGATGAGCAGTTCTTC. Protein sequence: CASSSDRGVKDEQFF.

This chain joins TRBV9 and TRBJ1-3, with D possibly being TRBD1 (5 bases). Germline assignment: CDR1 SGDLS and CDR2 YYNGEE. CDR3 length: 15 residues. V lost 0 bases and J 0 bases, leaving 7 bases between the germline ends. The chain's CDR3 is CASSVGGGSGNTIYF. The CDR3 DNA follows: TGTGCCAGCAGCGTAGGGGGGGGCTCTGGAAACACCATATATTTT.

This clone has more than one count but fewer than ten. The CDR3 DNA reads TGCGCCAGCAGCCAAGGAGTAATTGGGGGGACAGATACGCAGTATTTT. Translated, it gives CASSQGVIGGTDTQYF. This chain connects TRBV4-1 to TRBJ2-3; D may be TRBD2 (6 bases). CDR1 MGHRA and CDR2 YSYEKL come from the germline V gene. Trimming removed 1 base from V and 3 bases from J, with 14 bases in between. CDR3 length: 16 residues.

This clone was picked up a small number of times. The chain has TRBV13 and TRBJ2-7; D call uncertain. The CDR3 is made up of 12 amino acids. Trimming stripped 4 bases from V and 2 bases from J, with 6 bases between. Per the germline V gene, CDR1 is PRHDT and CDR2 is FYEKMQ (reference sequence). CDR3 residues: CASSSTTYEQYF. Written as DNA, the CDR3 is TGTGCCAGCAGCTCGACAACCTACGAGCAGTACTTC.

This clone was detected only a few times. The V and J genes are TRBV5-6 and TRBJ2-1, with D unclear. The CDR3 has 12 residues. Trimming stripped 4 bases from V and 8 bases from J, with 10 bases between. Germline V gene lookup returns CDR1 SGHDT and CDR2 YYEEEE. CDR3 DNA sequence: TGTGCCAGCAGCGGAGACGTCGATGAGCAGTTCTTC. Translating gives CASSGDVDEQFF. Drawing the rest from reference TRBV5-6 and TRBJ2-1, the complete variable domain is DAGVTQSPTHLIKTRGQQVTLRCSPKSGHDTVSWYQQALGQGPQFIFQYYEEEERQRGNFPDRFSGHQFPNYSSELNVNALLLGDSALYLCASSGDVDEQFFGPGTRLTVL.

V is TRBV6-4 and J is TRBJ2-3, with D perhaps TRBD2 (5 bases). V dropped 5 bases and J dropped 6 bases, with 12 bases sitting between them. CDR3 size: 13 residues. Germline loops: CDR1 MRHNA, CDR2 SNTAGT. This CDR3 is CASSQGRGDTQYF. CDR3 nucleotides: TGTGCCAGCAGTCAAGGGAGAGGGGATACGCAGTATTTT.

This chain uses TRBV19 with TRBJ2-5; D possibly corresponds to TRBD1 (6 bases). The germline gives CDR1 LNHDA, CDR2 SQIVND (reference sequence). Trimming removed 5 bases at V and 2 bases at J, with 9 bases between. The CDR3 covers 13 residues. The CDR3 region has the DNA TGTGCCAGTAGTCGGACAGTTCAAGAGACCCAGTACTTC. Encoded protein: CASSRTVQETQYF.

This clone was detected a few times. The gene calls are TRBV28 and TRBJ2-1; weak D call: TRBD2 (5 bases). Germline V gene lookup returns CDR1 MDHEN and CDR2 SYDVKM. V was pared by 5 bases and J by 5 bases, with 13 bases between. The CDR3 is 14 amino acids. In nucleotides, the CDR3 is TGTGCCAGCAGTCGTGGACTGGGAGACAATGAGCAGTTCTTC. This gives the protein CASSRGLGDNEQFF.

The chain joins TRBV18 to TRBJ1-1; D may be TRBD1 (5 bases). There are 14 residues in the CDR3. Germline lookup yields CDR1 KGHSH and CDR2 LQKENI. V dropped 2 bases and J dropped 5 bases, with 12 bases sitting between them. The CDR3 nucleotides read TGTGCCAGCTCACCAATGGGGCTAGGAACTGAAGCTTTCTTT. Translated: CASSPMGLGTEAFF.

The V gene is TRBV5-1, the J gene TRBJ2-3; 12 bases fit TRBD2. The trim removed 5 bases at V and 6 bases at J, leaving 7 bases unmatched. Germline V CDR1 and CDR2: SGHRS, YFSETQ. CDR3 size: 15 residues. This CDR3 reads CASRPGLAGTDTQYF. CDR3 sequence (DNA): TGCGCCAGCAGGCCCGGACTAGCGGGAACCGATACGCAGTATTTT. The full variable domain, with the rest looked up from reference TRBV5-1 and TRBJ2-3, is KAGVTQTPRYLIKTRGQQVTLSCSPISGHRSVSWYQQTPGQGLQFLFEYFSETQRNKGNFPGRFSGRQFSNSRSEMNVSTLELGDSALYLCASRPGLAGTDTQYFGPGTRLTVL.

This clone came up once. This sequence joins TRBV11-3 and TRBJ2-3; D is perhaps TRBD1 (5 bases). This CDR3 spans 13 amino acids. CDR1 is SGHNT and CDR2 is YENEEA in the germline V gene. V lost 3 bases and J 1 base, leaving 5 bases between the germline ends. CDR3 in amino acids: CASSFRGTDTQYF. Here the CDR3 DNA reads TGTGCCAGCAGCTTCAGGGGCACAGATACGCAGTATTTT.

The chain uses TRBV10-3 and TRBJ2-3; 7 bases map to TRBD2. The CDR3 is 16 amino acids. The ends lost 6 bases at V and 4 bases at J; junction bases unmatched: 13. The germline V gene has CDR1 ENHRY and CDR2 SYGVKD. The CDR3 DNA sequence: TGTGCCATCAGCAACGGAGGACTAGAGGTGGCAGATACGCAGTATTTT. Translating it yields CAISNGGLEVADTQYF.

V gene TRBV7-3 combines with J gene TRBJ1-1, with D unclear. Per the germline V gene, CDR1 is SGHTA and CDR2 is FQGTGA. V lost 5 bases and J 1 base, leaving 11 bases between the germline ends. This CDR3 spans 14 amino acids. CDR3 protein: CASSLGRGNTEAFF. CDR3 in DNA: TGTGCCAGCAGCCTAGGGCGGGGGAACACTGAAGCTTTCTTT.

The rearrangement joins TRBV5-1 to TRBJ2-3, with D hard to call. V lost 0 bases to trimming and J lost 3 bases, with 8 bases between them. CDR1 and CDR2 from the germline V gene are SGHRS and YFSETQ. The CDR3 loop spans 14 amino acids. CDR3 loop: CASSLALSTDTQYF. The CDR3 DNA sequence: TGCGCCAGCAGCTTGGCCCTAAGTACAGATACGCAGTATTTT. The whole variable domain, remainder taken from reference TRBV5-1 and TRBJ2-3, is KAGVTQTPRYLIKTRGQQVTLSCSPISGHRSVSWYQQTPGQGLQFLFEYFSETQRNKGNFPGRFSGRQFSNSRSEMNVSTLELGDSALYLCASSLALSTDTQYFGPGTRLTVL.

The chain combines TRBV6-6 with TRBJ2-3; 8 bases are a match to TRBD2. After removal of 6 bases from V and 2 bases from J, the junction contained 10 bases not matched to a gene. Germline-derived CDR1 and CDR2 are MNHNY and SVGAGI (reference sequence). This CDR3 has 16 residues. The CDR3 protein is CASRDRRGGNTDTQYF. The CDR3 coding sequence is TGTGCCAGCAGAGACCGACGGGGGGGGAACACAGATACGCAGTATTTT.

V gene TRBV4-1 combines with J gene TRBJ2-5; 12 positions match TRBD1. J lost 2 bases, V lost 1 base, and 11 bases had no gene match. The CDR3 is 19 amino acids. CDR1 is MGHRA, CDR2 YSYEKL, per germline. DNA for the CDR3: TGCGCCAGCAGCCAAGGGATCCCGGGACAGGGGGCGATTCAAGAGACCCAGTACTTC. This sequence encodes CASSQGIPGQGAIQETQYF.

This clone was observed a handful of times. The chain couples TRBV7-9 to TRBJ1-4; 7 bases map to TRBD1. V shed 1 base, J shed 3 bases, and the junction held 2 bases outside the gene matches. The CDR3 runs 15 residues. Germline V gives CDR1 SEHNR, CDR2 FQNEAQ (reference sequence). The DNA of the CDR3 is TGTGCCAGCAGCTTAGGCACAGGGGCTAATGAAAAACTGTTTTTT. Translated, it gives CASSLGTGANEKLFF.

The rearrangement uses TRBV7-6 and TRBJ2-1, with 10 nucleotides matching TRBD2. Germline lookup yields CDR1 SGHVS and CDR2 FNYEAQ. This CDR3 is built from 17 residues. Trimming cost V 6 bases and J 0 bases; bases outside gene matches: 8. The CDR3 loop reads CASRETSGMSSYNEQFF. CDR3 nucleotides: TGTGCCAGCAGAGAAACTAGCGGGATGAGCTCCTACAATGAGCAGTTCTTC. Full variable domain (rest looked up from reference TRBV7-6 and TRBJ2-1): GAGVSQSPRYKVTKRGQDVALRCDPISGHVSLYWYRQALGQGPEFLTYFNYEAQQDKSGLPNDRFSAERPEGSISTLTIQRTEQRDSAMYRCASRETSGMSSYNEQFFGPGTRLTVL.

A few counts support this clone. This chain uses TRBV11-2 with TRBJ2-1, with TRBD1 as a possible D gene (6 bases). V was cut by 2 bases and J by 10 bases, with 18 bases left in between. Germline assignment: CDR1 SGHAT and CDR2 FQNNGV. The CDR3 runs 15 residues. CDR3 protein: CASSLNPGTQGEQFF. Written as DNA, the CDR3 is TGTGCCAGCAGCTTAAACCCCGGGACCCAGGGGGAGCAGTTCTTC.

The V and J genes are TRBV28 and TRBJ2-5; D possibly corresponds to TRBD2 (5 bases). Trimming removed 7 bases at V and 5 bases at J, with 11 bases between. The CDR3 is 12 amino acids. In germline, CDR1 is MDHEN, CDR2 SYDVKM. CDR3 nucleotide sequence: TGTGCCAGCACTTTCGGGATGGAGACCCAGTACTTC. This sequence encodes CASTFGMETQYF.

The sample holds a few counts of this clone. V usage is TRBV5-6 and J usage is TRBJ2-1, with 9 bases identical to TRBD1. From germline, CDR1 is SGHDT and CDR2 YYEEEE. CDR3 length: 15 amino acids. V was clipped by 4 bases and J by 4 bases; unmatched bases: 6. CDR3 DNA: TGTGCCAGCAGCCGATACAGGGGGCAATACAATGAGCAGTTCTTC. Its protein is CASSRYRGQYNEQFF.

The rearrangement joins TRBV6-4 to TRBJ2-3; TRBD2 is a possible D gene (6 bases). V was trimmed by 5 bases and J by 3 bases, leaving 15 bases between them. Germline CDR1 reads MRHNA; CDR2 reads SNTAGT. CDR3 length: 15 residues. CDR3 amino acids: CASSLSGDGTDTQYF. The DNA for the CDR3 is TGTGCCAGCAGTCTTTCGGGAGACGGTACAGATACGCAGTATTTT.

The chain recombines TRBV28 with TRBJ2-2; TRBD2 matches 12 bases. The CDR3 is 16 amino acids. Germline V CDR1 and CDR2: MDHEN, SYDVKM. V lost 3 bases and J lost 7; bases outside the gene matches: 6. This CDR3 is CASSFPRTSGIGELFF. CDR3 bases: TGTGCCAGCAGTTTCCCCAGGACTAGCGGGATCGGGGAGCTGTTTTTT.

The chain links TRBV27 to TRBJ1-2; possible D gene TRBD1, 5 bases. The CDR3 length is 15 residues. V was clipped by 3 bases and J by 4 bases, with 15 bases between them. Per the germline V gene, CDR1 is MNHEY and CDR2 is SMNVEV (reference sequence). In DNA, the CDR3 is TGTGCCAGCAGTTTGGCCTCGGGGGAGAGCTATGGCTACACCTTC. Its protein product is CASSLASGESYGYTF.